This T cell receptor beta chain was retrieved from a study of cytomegalovirus exposure and HLA in healthy donors (dated by TCRdb to 2015 to 2018). Looking at the study overall: An earlier analysis of approximately 640 of the donors reported roughly 270 Gb of sequence data and 117 million unique TCR beta sequences from 150 million to 200 million T cells. Besides the first cohort of roughly 640 subjects, a separate validation cohort made up of over 100 different subjects was used. Among the roughly 380 genotyped donors, more than 70% belonged to the genetic ancestry cluster associated with self-reported Caucasian donors. All discovery cohort repertoires had been generated using a single sequencing platform. Typing coverage differed by locus: A, B, C, DRB1 and DQB1 were typed in roughly 629-640 donors, DQA1 in 500 to 550, DPA1 in approximately 610, and DPB1 in 450 to 490. Donor age, sex, ethnicity and CMV serostatus were compiled alongside the repertoire data. The study used immunosequencing to profile the T cell repertoires of hundreds of subjects and linked those repertoires to cytomegalovirus serostatus. Roughly 300 gigabases of sequencing data and around 88 million unique TCR sequences made up an early release that covered 500 to 700 HLA-typed donors. The study was designed to test whether signatures of past pathogen exposure could be identified by cataloging public T cell receptors. A later analysis re-analyzed previously published TCR beta repertoires from about 600 donors and added high-resolution HLA genotyping to study TCR occurrence patterns. In an earlier analysis of over 550 of the donors, high-throughput TCR beta sequencing was used to judge whether each TCR beta V gene segment behaved as functional or pseudogenic. Four or five DR-DQ haplotypes were handled as single units for association and clustering, since linkage in the cohort was strong. Among some 400 genotyped donors of the cohort, an average of around 250,000 unique TCR beta nucleotide sequences was sequenced per donor, of which about 18% were non-productive. A later genetic analysis took genome-wide SNP genotypes for about three fifths of the 666 donors and used that subset as a discovery cohort. High-throughput TCR immunosequencing, statistical association of individual TCRs with disease status, and machine learning were combined to predict cytomegalovirus infection status. The later analysis used no new phenotypic data to find candidate immune exposures, relying instead on TCR beta sequences and their occurrence across donors. HLA typing covered class I and class II loci at four-digit resolution.

Preparation of the library involved the immunoSEQ multiplex PCR assay. For the multiplex PCR, a mixture combining 60 forward primers for TCR Vbeta segments and 13 reverse primers for TCR Jbeta segments was used. The CDR3 region of rearranged TCR beta genes was amplified from genomic DNA with a multiplex PCR assay. The Illumina HiSeq System was used to sequence the amplified TCR beta libraries as 87-base-pair reads. Concerning the study's data processing: Across the 600 to 700 repertoires, a later analysis counted 78 million or so unique TCR beta chains, some 11 million of which were shared by at least two donors. A nearest-neighbor algorithm error-corrected the raw reads and collapsed the reads into unique sequences, merging closely related sequences to remove PCR and sequencing errors. CDR3 sequences were aligned to IMGT reference sequences to assign V, D and J gene segments. Each retained sequence needed at least a six-nucleotide match to both a V gene segment and a J gene segment. Rearrangements were called productive when the CDR3 lacked stop codons and stayed in frame with V and J; all others were non-productive. CDR3 was defined by IMGT convention, running from the second conserved V-encoded cysteine to the conserved J-encoded phenylalanine. In an earlier analysis of around 570 of the donors, sequences lacking an unambiguous match to a single V gene segment were excluded. An earlier analysis of approximately 590 of the donors called V segments functional above 56.7% productive rearrangements and segregating when the between-donor standard deviation exceeded 5%. A statistical classification framework was built for diagnosing cytomegalovirus status from the catalog of TCR beta chain sequences. A later analysis assigned V and J genes by comparing TCR nucleotide sequences with IMGT/GENE-DB human TR gene sequences. Using the TCRdist pipeline, a later analysis assigned CDR3 sequences along with most-parsimonious VDJ recombination scenarios. In a later analysis, each TCR beta chain was defined by its CDR3 amino acid sequence together with its V-gene family, and reads lacking a unique V-gene family were excluded. As a way to deal with suspected cross-contamination and a sequencing artifact, a later analysis dropped 450 to 600 nucleotide sequences that were highly shared and had low generation probability. A later analysis calculated a clonal expansion index for each public chain from normalized within-repertoire ranks of inferred template counts. In a later analysis, generation probabilities were computed using a VDJ recombination model fitted to out-of-frame rearrangements, and the results were checked against IGoR. In a later analysis, hypergeometric tests were used to score TCR-TCR, TCR-HLA and TCR-CMV co-occurrence, with a repertoire-size bias correction applied to TCR pairs. In a later analysis, false discovery rates were estimated by permuting HLA or CMV assignments 20 times. In a later analysis, co-occurring TCRs were grouped using DBSCAN, with TCRdist sequence similarity added in when clustering inside HLA-allele-positive subsets. Repertoires with fewer than 30,000 or more than 120,000 public chains, plus five repertoires with anomalous nucleotide sharing, were excluded from co-occurrence clustering. In TCRdb, the immuneACCESS table is reduced to in-frame sequences with V and J assigned. These tables do not hold every clone; where another copy was compared, an unresolved V gene accounts for under half, and the others remain unexplained. The DNA gave D and trimming, while V, J and clone size come from that table. The table for this sample records about 88,000 clones. The ten biggest clones cover 5.5% to 6.5% of the sample.

The cohort comprised 670 or so healthy bone marrow donors. At the time of sampling, every cohort member was nominally healthy, though immune exposures that went unrecorded were likely present. The donor tested CMV seropositive, placing the donor among the 290 or so seropositive members of the cohort. A peripheral blood sample was collected from each donor, and TCR beta sequencing was performed on peripheral blood mononuclear cells. The Qiagen DNeasy Blood Extraction Kit was used to extract genomic DNA from the blood cell samples. Deletion took 0 bases off V and 7 bases off J, with a span of 16 bases between the germline ends. The germline V gene provides CDR1 KGHSH and CDR2 LQKENI. The CDR3 starts with the cysteine, ends with the phenylalanine, and has 16 residues. The CDR3 DNA has 48 bases and is translated from base 1. Results the study describes overall, beyond this receptor: Only TCR beta chains were sequenced in this cohort, and the absence of alpha or paired-chain data limited detectable features. Compared with the approximately 710-donor mean, donors in an Asian-associated ancestry cluster had fewer N-insertions in productive TCRs, according to a later genetic analysis. Because the 87-base-pair reads could not distinguish some IMGT-functional V segments, including TRBV6-2 and TRBV6-3, those segments were excluded. The earlier analysis of 587 of the donors excluded 15 to 20 rarely observed V segments, including chromosome 9 orphons, because counts were too low. Several of the top co-occurrence clusters appeared to be linked to parvovirus B19, influenza, CMV and Epstein-Barr virus, according to a later analysis. At a false discovery rate of 0.05, a later analysis linked 15,000 to 20,000 TCR beta sequences to specific HLA alleles. Because some donors lacked HLA typing at each locus, the association tests relied only on the typed subset. Across donors, most TCR sequences were observed very rarely, whereas some public TCRs were present in many individuals. The study listed approximately 150 TCR beta chains as associated with cytomegalovirus. For the cohort, immune exposure information was limited to CMV serostatus. In vitro tests confirmed that a few of the cytomegalovirus-associated TCR beta chains recognize cytomegalovirus antigens. According to a later analysis, TCR association rates differed among HLA loci, with DRB1 alleles showing the most associated TCRs and HLA-C alleles showing the fewest. An association between a missense DCLRE1C variant and V-gene and J-gene trimming of TCR beta chains was found in a later genetic analysis and replicated in an independent cohort. The authors suggested that the approach could potentially be generalized to other disease states and immunological phenotypes. A cluster of highly shared sequence variants was judged likely to be a technical artifact of the sequencing pipeline. In both the original and validation cohorts, the classifier was reported to diagnose cytomegalovirus status with high specificity and sensitivity. Correlated functional status among segregating V segments might be attributable to linkage disequilibrium, but an unknown experimental factor could not be ruled out. In an earlier analysis of fewer than 750 of the donors, most TCR beta V segments were observed in productive rearrangements about 90% or about 30% of the time, broadly matching IMGT annotations. A further reported finding was that TCR beta sequences accurately predicted the HLA-A and HLA-B alleles for most subjects in the first cohort. Strong co-occurrence of HLA alleles, especially DR and DQ, made assigning TCR associations to individual alleles difficult. In a later analysis, most CMV-associated TCR beta chains were found to appear HLA-restricted, with HLA associations seemingly driven largely by CMV exposure. A later analysis found that HLA-associated TCR beta chains were more clonally expanded and had lower generation probabilities than equally common non-associated chains. Roughly uniform sequencing depth across donors was assumed in presence/absence analyses, although this assumption may not hold.

Regarding this clone: The antigen it recognizes is unknown.

The sequencing sample was made of PBMCs. This chain joins TRBV18 to TRBJ2-1; the D gene is not confidently resolved. The sequence derives from a girl between 10 and 17 years old in good health and CMV-seropositive. The DNA is as follows: TGTGCCAGCTCACCACCCGAGCGCTCCCTTCGGAATGAGCAGTTCTTC. Its translation reads: CASSPPERSLRNEQFF.